This is a list of T cell receptor beta chains from one sample in a study of T cells in Graves' hyperthyroidism and ophthalmopathy. Using its own MiXCR run on the multiplex PCR reads, TCRdb lists one record per CDR3 protein. This sample yields approximately 430,000 distinct CDR3 sequences, of which over 12% are seen a single time; approximately 13% belongs to the top ten. Specimen: blood. Receptors were obtained from a man aged 18 to 30 with Graves' ophthalmopathy. CDR3s leave out the opening cysteine and the closing phenylalanine or tryptophan. Each record gives: V gene, CDR3 protein.

>TRBV4-1
ASSQGGTFQETQY
>TRBV11-3
ASSSWTSGDLYNEQF
>TRBV9
ASSLRLAGGIDTQY
>TRBV3-1
ASSQVWGGSNEKLF
>TRBV3-1
ASSQVAVRNEQF
>TRBV7-9
ASSPDYLETQY
>TRBV27
ASSRGGQGVYIQY
>TRBV6-5
ASSYGAHDGYT
>TRBV9
ASSPTGSNNEQF
>TRBV12-3/TRBV12-4
ASKRTGPGNTIY
>TRBV2
ASRVEGDEQY
>TRBV20-1
SAREGGGGPGELF
>TRBV18
ASSPPYGRLNTEAF
>TRBV12-5
ASGPSVGGNDGYT
>TRBV24-1
ATSDPTVNTGELF
>TRBV12-5
ASGLVLAGTPSTYEQY
>TRBV7-2
ASSLWSTGELF
>TRBV11-2
ASSLVLASDTQY
>TRBV7-2
ASSEGTDPLNTGELF
>TRBV7-6
ASSLSREAEQY
>TRBV19
ASSFRDINTEAF
>TRBV10-3
AIREGMNTEAF
>TRBV30
AWSVGLAVYEQY
>TRBV5-1
ASSLYLQETQY
>TRBV6-2/TRBV6-3
ASRDTDSSYEQY
>TRBV6-1
ASSTSLANQETQY
>TRBV6-1
ASSHGQEGSYEQY
>TRBV20-1
SARVGGGFYNEQF
>TRBV7-9
ASSLPGLAGTDTQY
>TRBV20-1
SAGDRNTGELF
>TRBV6-1
ASTGGQGGHYNEQF
>TRBV10-3
AISGGQGGNSPLH
>TRBV20-1
SAQDKLRVSGEQF
>TRBV28
ASILAGMNEQF
>TRBV2
ASSEPRDRQAGYGYT
>TRBV11-1
ASGQEADTQY
>TRBV11-2
ASSFGGLSIDTQY
>TRBV12-3/TRBV12-4
ASGLFSGNTIY
>TRBV7-3
ASSVGTMNTEAF
>TRBV2
ASSWRAEQF
>TRBV7-3
ASSLNPTGTYEQY
>TRBV6-1
ASSEGRGGQPQH
>TRBV5-1
ASSFQQGKETQY